The 4 T cell receptor beta chains given below trace back to one sample, sequenced in a study of shared clonotypes between healthy human individuals. Sequencing used immunoSEQ multiplex PCR; TCRdb keeps in-frame clones, though not all of them. The data contain about 480,000 clones, about 79% of them singletons. Sequenced input: PBMCs. All receptors come from a woman aged 40 to 50 in good health. Some clones in this sample may be carry-over from other donors' samples.

Notes on this clone: This sample also contains other DNA sequences that code for the same CDR3. The V gene is TRBV5-6, the J gene TRBJ2-7; TRBD2 agrees at 9 bases. Germline V gene data show CDR1 as SGHDT and CDR2 as YYEEEE. The CDR3 extends over 16 amino acids. V lost 3 bases to trimming and J lost 6 bases; unmatched junction nucleotides: 13. As DNA, the CDR3 is TGTGCCAGCAGCTCGACCAGACTAGCGGACCCGCCCGAGCAGTACTTC. It encodes CASSSTRLADPPEQYF.

This clone has more than one count but fewer than ten. The chain links TRBV27 to TRBJ2-7, with 8 nucleotides matching TRBD1. Germline CDR1 and CDR2: MNHEY and SMNVEV (reference sequence). The CDR3 extends over 14 amino acids. V gave up 4 bases and J gave up 6 bases; unmatched junction bases: 8. CDR3 amino acids: CASSSSQGALEQYF. CDR3 bases: TGTGCCAGCAGTTCTTCCCAGGGGGCCCTCGAGCAGTACTTC.

This clone was observed once. V and J are TRBV27 and TRBJ1-5; 7 bases are shared with TRBD1. CDR1 is MNHEY, CDR2 SMNVEV, per germline (reference sequence). J lost 7 bases, V lost 6 bases, and 6 bases had no gene match. CDR3 length: 13 amino acids. The CDR3 region is CASSWDSYQPQHF. The CDR3 coding sequence is TGTGCCAGCAGCTGGGACAGTTACCAGCCCCAGCATTTT.

Concerning this clone itself: The sample carries other DNA sequences with the same CDR3. CDR3 sequence: CASSLVGQGNEKLFF. The CDR3 DNA follows: TGTGCCAGCAGCTTAGTGGGACAGGGGAATGAAAAACTGTTTTTT. This sequence joins TRBV7-9 and TRBJ1-4; 10 nucleotides match TRBD1. V was clipped by 1 base and J by 5 bases; unmatched bases: 1. Germline CDR1 SEHNR, CDR2 FQNEAQ (reference sequence). The CDR3 loop spans 15 amino acids.